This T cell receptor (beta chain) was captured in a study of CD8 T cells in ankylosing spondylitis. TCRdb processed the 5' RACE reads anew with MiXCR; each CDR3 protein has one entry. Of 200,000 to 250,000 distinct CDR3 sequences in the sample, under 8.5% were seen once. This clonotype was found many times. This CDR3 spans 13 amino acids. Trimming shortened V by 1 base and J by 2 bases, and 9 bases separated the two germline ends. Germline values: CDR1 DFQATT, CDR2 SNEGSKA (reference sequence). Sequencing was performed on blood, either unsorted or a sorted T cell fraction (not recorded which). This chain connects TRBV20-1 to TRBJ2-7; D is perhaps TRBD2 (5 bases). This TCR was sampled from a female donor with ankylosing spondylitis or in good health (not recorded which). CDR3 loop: CSARVGSPYEQYF. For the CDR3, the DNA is TGCAGTGCTAGAGTAGGGAGTCCCTACGAGCAGTACTTC.